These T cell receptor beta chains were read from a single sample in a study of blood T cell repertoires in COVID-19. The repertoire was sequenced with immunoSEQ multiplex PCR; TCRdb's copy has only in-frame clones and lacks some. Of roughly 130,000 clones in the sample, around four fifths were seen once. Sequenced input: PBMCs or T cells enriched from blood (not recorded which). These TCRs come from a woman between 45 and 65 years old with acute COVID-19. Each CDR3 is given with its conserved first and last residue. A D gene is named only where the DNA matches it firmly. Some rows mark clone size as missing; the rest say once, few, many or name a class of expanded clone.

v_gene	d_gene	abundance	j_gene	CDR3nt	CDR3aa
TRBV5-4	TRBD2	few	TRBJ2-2	TGTGCCAGCAGCTTGGCGGGAGGGCCGGACGGGGAGCTGTTTTTT	CASSLAGGPDGELFF
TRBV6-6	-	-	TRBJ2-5	TGTGCCAGCAGTTACTCGACTTCGGAGACCCAGTACTTC	CASSYSTSETQYF
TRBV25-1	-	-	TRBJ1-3	TGTGCCAGCAGTGGGGGCCACACAGACTCTGGAAACACCATATATTTT	CASSGGHTDSGNTIYF
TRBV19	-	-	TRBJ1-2	TGTGCCAGTAGTATCAACCTCCCGAGGGGCTACACCTTC	CASSINLPRGYTF
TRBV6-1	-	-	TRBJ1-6	TGTGCCAGCAGTGAAGTTAAGCCGAGCTCCTATAATTCACCCCTCCACTTT	CASSEVKPSSYNSPLHF
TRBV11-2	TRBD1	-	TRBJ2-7	TGTGCCAGCAGCTTACACCGGGACAGCTCCTACGAGCAGTACTTC	CASSLHRDSSYEQYF
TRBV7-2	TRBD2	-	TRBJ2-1	TGTGCCAGCAGCTTTAGCGGGACTCCCGAAGATGAGCAGTTCTTC	CASSFSGTPEDEQFF
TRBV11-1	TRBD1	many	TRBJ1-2	TGTGCCAGCAGCCCAGGGGGCAGGGATGGCTACACCTTC	CASSPGGRDGYTF
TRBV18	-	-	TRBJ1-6	TGTGCCAGCTCACCTATAACAGGGCCAGGCGGAATGGTCCTCCACTTT	CASSPITGPGGMVLHF
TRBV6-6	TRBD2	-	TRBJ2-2	TGTGCCAGCAGTCCAAATGGCCTAGCGGGAGGGGCCGGGGAGCTGTTTTTT	CASSPNGLAGGAGELFF
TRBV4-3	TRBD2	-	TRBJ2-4	TGCGCCAGCAGCCAAGATGTAGCGGGAGAATCCAAAAACATTCAGTACTTC	CASSQDVAGESKNIQYF
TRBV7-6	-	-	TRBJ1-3	TGTGCCAGCAGCTTCGGACGGGGCTCTGGAAACACCATATATTTT	CASSFGRGSGNTIYF
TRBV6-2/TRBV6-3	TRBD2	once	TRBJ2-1	TGTGCCAGCAACCCCGGGACTAGCGGTAACAATGAGCAGTTCTTC	CASNPGTSGNNEQFF
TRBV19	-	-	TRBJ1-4	TGTGCCAGTAGGCTCAGGGGAGCTAATGAAAAACTGTTTTTT	CASRLRGANEKLFF
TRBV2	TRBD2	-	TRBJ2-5	TGTGCCAGCAGTAGGGGACTAGCGGAAGAGACCCAGTACTTC	CASSRGLAEETQYF
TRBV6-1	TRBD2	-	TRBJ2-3	TGTGCCAGCAGTGAACTAGCGGGGGCAGATACGCAGTATTTT	CASSELAGADTQYF
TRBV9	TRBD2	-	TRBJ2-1	TGTGCCAGCAACCCGACGGGGGGTACCTACAATGAGCAGTTCTTC	CASNPTGGTYNEQFF
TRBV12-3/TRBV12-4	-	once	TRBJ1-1	TGTGCCAGCAGCCAGAACACTGAAGCTTTCTTT	CASSQNTEAFF
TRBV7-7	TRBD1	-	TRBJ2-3	TGTGCTAGCAGCCCCGGGACAGGGCGCACAGATACGCAGTATTTT	CASSPGTGRTDTQYF
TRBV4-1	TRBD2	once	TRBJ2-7	TGCGCCAGCAGCACTGGACTAGCGGGCGCCTCGGGGGACGAGCAGTACTTC	CASSTGLAGASGDEQYF
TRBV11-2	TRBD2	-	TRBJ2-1	TGTGCCAGCAGCCCGGTGACTAGCGGGACCTACAATGAGCAGTTCTTC	CASSPVTSGTYNEQFF
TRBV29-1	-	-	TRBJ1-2	TGCAGCGCCCGTGGACATCACTATGGCTACACCTTC	CSARGHHYGYTF
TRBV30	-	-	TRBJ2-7	TGTGCCTGGACCCAGGGGTTAATGCGGCAGTACTTC	CAWTQGLMRQYF
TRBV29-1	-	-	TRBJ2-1	TGCAGCGGGGAGACAGGCTCACATTACAATGAGCAGTTCTTC	CSGETGSHYNEQFF
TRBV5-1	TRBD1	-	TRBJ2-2	TGCGCCAGCAGCCCGGACAGGGGGAACACCGGGGAGCTGTTTTTT	CASSPDRGNTGELFF
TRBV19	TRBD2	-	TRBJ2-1	TGTGCCAGTAGTATAGGGCGGGAGAGGTGGAATGAGCAGTTCTTC	CASSIGRERWNEQFF
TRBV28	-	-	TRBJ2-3	TGTGCCAGCAGCTCCGCGCCTAGCACAGATACGCAGTATTTT	CASSSAPSTDTQYF
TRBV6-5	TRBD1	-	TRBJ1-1	TGTGCCAGCAGGACGGGACAGACCTACACTGAAGCTTTCTTT	CASRTGQTYTEAFF
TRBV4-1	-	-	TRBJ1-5	TGCGCCAGCAGCCAAGTCGTATCGGGGGGCAATCAGCCCCAGCATTTT	CASSQVVSGGNQPQHF
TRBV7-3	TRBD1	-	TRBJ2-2	TGTGCCAGCAGCTTATCACCTAGGGGCAGGGGGATCACCGGGGAGCTGTTTTTT	CASSLSPRGRGITGELFF
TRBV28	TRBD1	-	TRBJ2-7	TGTGCCAGCCTGGGACAGGGGCGTTTGTCGAGCGAGCAGTACTTC	CASLGQGRLSSEQYF
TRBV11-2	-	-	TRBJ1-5	TGTGCCAGCAGCTTAGATGCGGGGTTCAATCAGCCCCAGCATTTT	CASSLDAGFNQPQHF
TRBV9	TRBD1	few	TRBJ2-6	TGTGCCAGCAGCCCCTTGGGACAGGTTATCTCTGGGGCCAACGTCCTGACTTTC	CASSPLGQVISGANVLTF
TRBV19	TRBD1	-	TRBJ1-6	TGTGCCAGTAGCACTACTACCGGGACAGGCAATTCACCCCTCCACTTT	CASSTTTGTGNSPLHF
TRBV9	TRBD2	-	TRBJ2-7	TGTGCCAGCAGCGGAGAGCCGGGAGGATGGGGCGAGCAGTACTTC	CASSGEPGGWGEQYF